Listed here is a single T cell receptor (beta chain). The sample originates from a study of CD8 T cells in Susac syndrome. After removal of 1 base from V and 3 bases from J, the junction contained 3 bases not matched to a gene. This CDR3 spans 16 amino acids. CDR1 and CDR2 from the germline V gene are SGHTA and FQGNSA. TCR beta sequencing covered blood CD8+ and CD4+ T cells. Negative magnetic isolation gave CD8+ and CD4+ cells; FACS enriched CD8+ TEMRA. cDNA came from around 0.54 to 1 ug RNA primed by random hexamers. TCRdb reprocessed the immunoSEQ multiplex PCR reads with MiXCR, giving one entry per CDR3 protein. The table shows under 550,000 distinct CDR3 sequences, with 85% occurring only once.

The receptor was isolated from a human donor with multiple sclerosis. V gene TRBV7-2 combines with J gene TRBJ2-2, with 9 bases identical to TRBD2. The sample consisted of CD8+ T cells from PBMCs. DNA of the CDR3: TGTGCCAGCAGCTTAGGAGCGGGAGGTTACACCGGGGAGCTGTTTTTT. It codes for CASSLGAGGYTGELFF.